A selection of T cell receptor beta chains follows, all from one sample in a study of blood T cells in healthy people across ages. TCRdb independently ran MiXCR on the 5' RACE reads; one entry per CDR3 protein. Among about 800,000 distinct CDR3 sequences listed, around 50% were seen once. Sequenced material: blood. The receptors originated from an elderly man in good health. The CDR3 runs from the conserved cysteine through the conserved F or W. The D gene is left open where the match is weak. Not every row has a clone size; where given, it reads once, few, many or a size class.

>TRBV20-1|NA|TRBJ2-3|12|NA
CSAIEDTDTQYF
TGCAGTGCTATAGAGGACACAGATACGCAGTATTTT
>TRBV15|NA|TRBJ2-7|13|TRBD1
CATSRGPGGEQYF
TGTGCCACCAGCAGAGGTCCAGGGGGCGAGCAGTACTTC
>TRBV5-1|NA|TRBJ2-1|15|NA
CASTSSSAPYNEQFF
TGCGCCAGCACCTCCTCTAGCGCGCCCTACAATGAGCAGTTCTTC
>TRBV21-1|few|TRBJ2-1|15|NA
CASTPGSQGNNEQFF
TGTGCCAGCACCCCCGGGAGTCAGGGAAATAATGAGCAGTTCTTC
>TRBV7-2|NA|TRBJ2-7|15|TRBD2
CASSQLAGTLPEQYF
TGTGCCAGCAGCCAACTAGCGGGGACGTTGCCCGAGCAGTACTTC
>TRBV28|NA|TRBJ2-3|12|NA
CASRPSLSTQYF
TGTGCCAGCAGACCGTCCCTTTCTACGCAGTATTTT
>TRBV9|NA|TRBJ2-3|14|TRBD2
CASSGRTSGSPQYF
TGTGCCAGCAGCGGACGGACTAGCGGGAGCCCGCAGTATTTT
>TRBV11-3|NA|TRBJ2-6|16|NA
CASSPQDFSGANVLTF
TGTGCCAGCAGCCCCCAGGACTTCTCTGGGGCCAACGTCCTGACTTTC
>TRBV5-1|NA|TRBJ2-1|17|TRBD1
CASSISPGTGGYNEQFF
TGCGCCAGCAGCATAAGCCCCGGGACAGGGGGCTACAATGAGCAGTTCTTC
>TRBV5-1|many|TRBJ2-3|16|TRBD2
CASSRSLAGGTDTQYF
TGCGCCAGCAGCCGATCACTAGCGGGAGGAACAGATACGCAGTATTTT
>TRBV27|NA|TRBJ2-5|15|NA
CASINRPTVSDEQYF
TGTGCCAGCATTAACCGGCCTACCGTATCGGATGAGCAGTACTTC
>TRBV5-8|many|TRBJ2-1|12|NA
CASSGPGFEQFF
TGTGCCAGCAGCGGTCCAGGGTTCGAGCAGTTCTTC
>TRBV28|NA|TRBJ2-1|16|TRBD1
CASSGRPGQGINEQFF
TGTGCCAGCAGCGGGAGGCCGGGACAGGGAATTAATGAGCAGTTCTTC
>TRBV27|few|TRBJ2-3|11|NA
CASNGGDTQYF
TGTGCCAGCAACGGGGGAGATACGCAGTATTTT
>TRBV20-1|few|TRBJ1-5|13|NA
CSASLGQTQPQHF
TGCAGTGCTAGTTTGGGTCAGACCCAGCCCCAGCATTTT
>TRBV28|NA|TRBJ2-3|15|TRBD2
CASSLRLMGGDTQYF
TGTGCCAGCAGTTTGCGTTTGATGGGGGGGGATACGCAGTATTTT
>TRBV10-1|NA|TRBJ2-6|16|NA
CASSDTRPSGANVLTF
TGCGCCAGCAGTGATACCCGACCCTCTGGGGCCAACGTCCTGACTTTC
>TRBV7-6|few|TRBJ2-1|16|TRBD1
CASSRLKDRDSNEQFF
TGTGCCAGCAGCCGTCTTAAGGACAGGGATTCCAATGAGCAGTTCTTC
>TRBV7-9|NA|TRBJ2-7|14|TRBD1
CASSSPDREYEQYF
TGTGCCAGCAGCTCCCCCGACAGGGAGTACGAGCAGTACTTC
>TRBV20-1|NA|TRBJ1-6|12|NA
CSAYTGYSPLHF
TGCAGTGCTTATACCGGGTATTCACCCCTCCACTTT
>TRBV9|NA|TRBJ2-5|16|NA
CASSVGATDYQETQYF
TGTGCCAGCAGCGTAGGGGCGACGGATTACCAAGAGACCCAGTACTTC
>TRBV5-1|many|TRBJ1-2|13|NA
CASSYGQDYGYTF
TGCGCCAGCAGCTACGGGCAGGACTATGGCTACACCTTC
>TRBV20-1|few|TRBJ1-1|13|TRBD1
CSVRTGQNTEAFF
TGCAGTGTTCGGACAGGCCAGAACACTGAAGCTTTCTTT
>TRBV7-2|NA|TRBJ2-3|15|TRBD2
CASSWTSVFTDTQYF
TGTGCCAGCAGTTGGACTAGCGTCTTCACAGATACGCAGTATTTT
>TRBV2|few|TRBJ2-5|14|NA
CASSETRGAAPQYF
TGTGCCAGCAGTGAAACTCGCGGGGCTGCCCCCCAGTACTTC
>TRBV6-5|NA|TRBJ1-2|19|TRBD1
CASSHGRSGLWGQGRDYTF
TGTGCCAGCAGTCACGGTCGTTCGGGCCTCTGGGGACAGGGTCGTGACTACACCTTC
>TRBV20-1|NA|TRBJ1-2|12|NA
CSARASPGGYTF
TGCAGTGCTAGAGCGTCACCCGGTGGCTACACCTTC
>TRBV12-3/TRBV12-4|NA|TRBJ1-1|16|TRBD1
CASRMTGSMGYTEAFF
TGTGCCAGCAGGATGACAGGGAGTATGGGGTACACTGAAGCTTTCTTT
>TRBV7-9|NA|TRBJ2-5|16|TRBD1
CASSYTGTGIIDEQYF
TGTGCCAGCAGCTACACCGGGACAGGGATAATCGATGAGCAGTACTTC
>TRBV5-1|NA|TRBJ2-7|15|NA
CASRPNRDGSYEQYF
TGCGCCAGCAGACCAAACAGGGATGGCTCCTACGAGCAGTACTTC
>TRBV10-2|NA|TRBJ2-5|20|TRBD2
CASSEFSGRAVDGVGETQYF
TGCGCCAGCAGTGAATTCAGCGGGAGGGCCGTCGACGGGGTTGGAGAGACCCAGTACTTC
>TRBV12-3/TRBV12-4|few|TRBJ2-3|16|NA
CASSRLGRAGTDTQYF
TGTGCCAGCAGCCGCCTCGGGCGAGCGGGCACAGATACGCAGTATTTT
>TRBV19|NA|TRBJ1-1|15|TRBD1
CASTMGQGDNTEAFF
TGTGCCAGTACAATGGGACAGGGCGATAACACTGAAGCTTTCTTT
>TRBV6-4|once|TRBJ2-2|16|NA
CASSDSSQGNTGELFF
TGTGCCAGCAGTGACTCATCACAGGGGAACACCGGGGAGCTGTTTTTT
>TRBV29-1|few|TRBJ2-1|14|NA
CSAATDGSYNEQFF
TGCAGCGCCGCGACTGACGGGAGTTACAATGAGCAGTTCTTC
>TRBV10-3|NA|TRBJ1-2|14|NA
CAISPRGLGYGYTF
TGTGCCATCAGCCCCCGGGGGCTAGGCTATGGCTACACCTTC
>TRBV6-2/TRBV6-3|NA|TRBJ2-5|15|TRBD1
CASSSHRGRQETQYF
TGTGCCAGCAGTTCCCACAGGGGACGTCAGGAGACCCAGTACTTC